Listed below are T cell receptor beta chains from one sample, sequenced in a study of blood T cell repertoires in COVID-19. Sequencing used immunoSEQ multiplex PCR; TCRdb keeps in-frame clones, though not all of them. The sample carries about 170,000 clones, about 88% recorded once. Specimen: PBMCs or T cells enriched from blood (not recorded which). The receptor source for this set is a woman aged 18 to 35 who had recovered from COVID-19. CDR3s include the opening cysteine and the closing phenylalanine or tryptophan. D genes are given only for firm matches. For some rows the clone size is stated as once, few or many, or as a class when expanded; others skip it.

>TRBJ1-4|TRBV5-4|TRBD1|.
CASSTGTGRTNEKLFF
TGTGCCAGCAGCACAGGGACAGGGCGTACTAATGAAAAACTGTTTTTT
>TRBJ2-7|TRBV7-2|TRBD2|.
CASSTRTSGITSSYEQYF
TGTGCCAGCAGCACGCGGACTAGCGGGATAACCAGCTCCTACGAGCAGTACTTC
>TRBJ2-5|TRBV5-4|TRBD2|.
CASRRSTSGKYVETQYF
TGTGCCAGCAGGAGATCGACTAGCGGCAAATATGTGGAGACCCAGTACTTC
>TRBJ2-3|TRBV7-3|.|.
CASSQDLSTDTQYF
TGTGCCAGCAGCCAAGACTTGAGCACAGATACGCAGTATTTT
>TRBJ1-1|TRBV11-1|.|.
CASSPQGYRNTEAFF
TGTGCCAGCAGCCCACAGGGATACCGGAACACTGAAGCTTTCTTT
>TRBJ2-3|TRBV25-1|TRBD2|.
CASSEYAGGSHTDTQYF
TGTGCCAGCAGTGAATACGCGGGAGGTTCACACACAGATACGCAGTATTTT
>TRBJ1-1|TRBV7-9|TRBD1|.
CASSPLGQGDLNTEAFF
TGTGCCAGCAGCCCTCTGGGGCAGGGGGATTTGAACACTGAAGCTTTCTTT
>TRBJ2-7|TRBV19|TRBD2|.
CASSTRRRLAGEYEQYF
TGTGCCAGTAGTACCCGAAGACGACTAGCGGGAGAGTACGAGCAGTACTTC
>TRBJ2-3|TRBV3-1/TRBV3-2|.|.
CASSLQGLTQYF
TGTGCCAGCAGCCTCCAGGGTCTTACGCAGTATTTT
>TRBJ1-3|TRBV6-5|.|.
CASQTGSGNTIYF
TGTGCCAGCCAAACAGGGTCTGGAAACACCATATATTTT
>TRBJ2-7|TRBV12-5|.|once
CASAAWGLGLYEQYF
TGTGCTAGCGCGGCGTGGGGGCTCGGACTCTACGAGCAGTACTTC
>TRBJ2-5|TRBV7-3|TRBD2|.
CASSLGLAGEETQYF
TGTGCCAGCAGCCTCGGACTAGCGGGAGAAGAGACCCAGTACTTC
>TRBJ1-2|TRBV7-8|TRBD1|.
CASSLRQGALGYTF
TGTGCCAGCAGCTTAAGACAGGGGGCCTTGGGCTACACCTTC
>TRBJ2-1|TRBV7-3|.|.
CASSPTREANEQFF
TGTGCCAGCAGCCCGACTAGAGAAGCCAATGAGCAGTTCTTC
>TRBJ1-5|TRBV28|TRBD1|.
CASTRRQGYNQPQHF
TGTGCCAGCACTCGCCGACAGGGGTACAATCAGCCCCAGCATTTT
>TRBJ2-7|TRBV9|TRBD1|.
CASSVGPQGKEQYF
TGTGCCAGCAGCGTAGGTCCACAGGGGAAGGAGCAGTACTTC
>TRBJ2-7|TRBV5-6|.|.
CASSFPDAAGYEQYF
TGTGCCAGCAGCTTTCCTGACGCGGCCGGCTACGAGCAGTACTTC
>TRBJ2-5|TRBV27|.|.
CASSLLMGGQETQYF
TGTGCCAGCAGTCTCCTTATGGGCGGGCAAGAGACCCAGTACTTC
>TRBJ1-1|TRBV10-3|.|.
CAISGGQTNTEAFF
TGTGCCATCAGTGGTGGACAAACGAACACTGAAGCTTTCTTT
>TRBJ2-7|TRBV11-1|TRBD2|.
CASSLMTSGLSYEQYF
TGTGCCAGCAGCTTAATGACTAGCGGACTCTCCTACGAGCAGTACTTC
>TRBJ2-1|TRBV25-1|.|.
CASSEPRDIGSYNEQFF
TGTGCCAGCAGTGAGCCTCGGGACATAGGGTCCTACAATGAGCAGTTCTTC
>TRBJ2-7|TRBV15|.|.
CATSRDQGSPYEQYF
TGTGCCACCAGCAGAGATCAGGGAAGCCCCTACGAGCAGTACTTC
>TRBJ1-5|TRBV19|.|few
CASKAGFNQPQHF
TGTGCCAGTAAAGCAGGGTTTAATCAGCCCCAGCATTTT
>TRBJ2-7|TRBV27|TRBD1|.
CASSPTGKGYEQYF
TGTGCCAGCAGCCCGACAGGGAAAGGCTACGAGCAGTACTTC
>TRBJ1-1|TRBV18|.|.
CASSPLQGWDTEAFF
TGTGCCAGCTCACCTCTCCAGGGGTGGGACACTGAAGCTTTCTTT
>TRBJ2-7|TRBV6-2/TRBV6-3|.|.
CASSPTRYYEQYF
TGTGCCAGCAGCCCCACGAGATACTACGAGCAGTACTTC
>TRBJ2-3|TRBV30|.|.
CAWSALGGSTDTQYF
TGTGCCTGGAGCGCTCTCGGCGGGAGCACAGATACGCAGTATTTT
>TRBJ2-2|TRBV15|.|.
CATSRDGSGRRVGELFF
TGTGCCACCAGCAGAGATGGGTCGGGGAGAAGGGTCGGGGAGCTGTTTTTT
>TRBJ2-1|TRBV7-8|.|.
CASEARDGSHEQFF
TGTGCCAGCGAGGCTCGGGACGGGAGTCATGAGCAGTTCTTC
>TRBJ2-5|TRBV5-5|.|.
CASSLGDEGTQYF
TGTGCCAGCAGCTTGGGGGATGAGGGGACCCAGTACTTC
>TRBJ1-5|TRBV6-1|.|.
CASSEAGTRYQPQHF
TGTGCCAGCAGTGAAGCCGGGACAAGGTATCAGCCCCAGCATTTT
>TRBJ1-2|TRBV28|.|few
CASKRSGNYGYTF
TGTGCCAGCAAGAGGAGTGGTAATTATGGCTACACCTTC
>TRBJ2-3|TRBV28|.|.
CASSGKDTDTQYF
TGTGCCAGTAGCGGAAAAGACACAGATACGCAGTATTTT
>TRBJ2-1|TRBV6-5|.|.
CASNRPSSYNEQFF
TGTGCCAGCAATCGACCTAGCTCCTACAATGAGCAGTTCTTC
>TRBJ2-3|TRBV5-1|.|.
CASSSLQGGADTQYF
TGCGCCAGCAGCTCCCTACAGGGAGGGGCAGATACGCAGTATTTT
>TRBJ2-1|TRBV19|.|.
CASSTGANEQFF
TGTGCCAGTAGTACAGGGGCCAATGAGCAGTTCTTC
>TRBJ2-3|TRBV5-1|TRBD2|.
CASSLSGPSGGPQYF
TGCGCCAGCAGCTTGTCGGGACCCTCGGGGGGACCGCAGTATTTT
>TRBJ1-5|TRBV4-1|.|.
CASSQHWGGSQHF
TGCGCCAGCAGCCAACATTGGGGGGGTAGCCAGCATTTT
>TRBJ1-3|TRBV7-6|TRBD1|.
CASSLGGTGLGNTIYF
TGTGCCAGCAGCTTAGGAGGGACAGGTCTAGGAAACACCATATATTTT
>TRBJ2-4|TRBV2|.|.
CASRRTRDSTKNIQYF
TGTGCCAGCAGAAGAACGCGGGACAGCACCAAAAACATTCAGTACTTC
>TRBJ1-6|TRBV25-1|TRBD1|.
CASGGTGYNSPLHF
TGTGCCAGCGGGGGGACAGGATATAATTCACCCCTCCACTTT
>TRBJ1-2|TRBV4-1|TRBD1|once
CASSQFRDSQGYTF
TGCGCCAGCAGCCAATTCAGGGACAGTCAGGGCTACACCTTC
>TRBJ1-5|TRBV2|.|.
CASSESGLGNQPQHF
TGTGCCAGCAGTGAGTCGGGTTTAGGCAATCAGCCCCAGCATTTT
>TRBJ1-1|TRBV10-2|.|.
CASRGGTEAFF
TGCGCCAGCAGAGGGGGCACTGAAGCTTTCTTT
>TRBJ2-7|TRBV29-1|.|once
CSVAQGYEQYF
TGCAGCGTTGCTCAGGGCTACGAGCAGTACTTC
>TRBJ2-7|TRBV30|TRBD2|once
CAWYTSGTYEQYF
TGTGCCTGGTATACTAGCGGGACCTACGAGCAGTACTTC
>TRBJ2-3|TRBV20-1|.|.
CSGAFADTQYF
TGCAGTGGAGCCTTTGCAGATACGCAGTATTTT
>TRBJ2-3|TRBV6-4|TRBD2|.
CASSDRAGGLPDTQYF
TGTGCCAGCAGTGACCGAGCGGGAGGCCTCCCAGATACGCAGTATTTT
>TRBJ1-1|TRBV6-5|.|.
CASSLLNKGDTEAFF
TGTGCCAGCAGCCTGCTAAATAAGGGGGACACTGAAGCTTTCTTT
>TRBJ1-5|TRBV10-1|TRBD1|few
CASSGSGGNQPQHF
TGCGCCAGCAGTGGATCAGGGGGTAATCAGCCCCAGCATTTT
>TRBJ2-1|TRBV11-2|.|.
CASSSWGHNEQFF
TGTGCCAGCAGCTCCTGGGGCCACAATGAGCAGTTCTTC
>TRBJ1-1|TRBV2|.|.
CASSKNSDVPFF
TGTGCCAGCAGTAAAAATAGCGACGTGCCTTTCTTT
>TRBJ2-3|TRBV4-1|TRBD1|.
CASSQTQGARTDTQYF
TGCGCCAGCAGCCAAACTCAGGGGGCTCGGACAGATACGCAGTATTTT
>TRBJ2-5|TRBV15|TRBD2|.
CATSRVLRERGETQYF
TGTGCCACCAGCAGAGTGTTGCGGGAGAGGGGAGAGACCCAGTACTTC
>TRBJ1-6|TRBV6-5|.|.
CASSYSSPQNNSPLHF
TGTGCCAGCAGTTACTCGAGCCCACAGAATAATTCACCCCTCCACTTT
>TRBJ2-7|TRBV5-1|TRBD1|.
CASSLLTGTGFYEQYF
TGCGCCAGCAGCTTGCTGACAGGGACCGGCTTTTACGAGCAGTACTTC
>TRBJ2-3|TRBV9|TRBD2|.
CASSVVRKRERTDTQYF
TGTGCCAGCAGCGTAGTTAGGAAGCGGGAGCGCACAGATACGCAGTATTTT
>TRBJ2-1|TRBV3-1/TRBV3-2|.|.
CASSQDQVSGKEQFF
TGTGCCAGCAGCCAAGATCAGGTTTCGGGGAAGGAGCAGTTCTTC
>TRBJ1-1|TRBV25-1|TRBD1|.
CASSESYPGGDTEAFF
TGTGCCAGCAGTGAATCCTACCCAGGGGGTGACACTGAAGCTTTCTTT